The 10 T cell receptor beta chains below come from one sample, sequenced in a study of blood T cells in healthy people across ages (dated by TCRdb to about 2015). The protocol used for the library was 5' RACE. The sequencer was an Illumina HiSeq 2500. A second PCR of roughly 7 to 11 cycles was performed with a sample-barcoded 5' primer and a J-beta primer mix. The public sequencing data were trimmed at Q25 with fastp and processed into clonotypes with MiXCR by TCRdb, which kept only in-frame beta chains. Each CDR3 protein appears once, grouped with its most common genes and DNA. This sample lists over 1,500,000 distinct CDR3 sequences; around half were detected once. The ten largest clones take up over 2% of the sample. The sequencing input was blood. All receptors derive from a woman aged 40-49 years in good health.

This clonotype came up a few times. DNA for the CDR3: TGTGCCAGCAGTTGGGATCTGGGACAGGGCCTTGGGAATGAGCAGTTCTTC. It encodes CASSWDLGQGLGNEQFF. J is TRBJ2-1 and V is TRBV7-9, with TRBD1 matching 9 bases. This CDR3 is built from 17 residues. V was pared by 6 bases and J by 7 bases, with 16 bases of the junction left unmatched. The V gene's germline CDR1 is SEHNR and CDR2 FQNEAQ (reference sequence).

This clonotype was counted many times. This rearrangement joins TRBV11-2 to TRBJ2-5, with D possibly being TRBD2 (6 bases). V dropped 5 bases and J dropped 1 base, with 14 bases sitting between them. Germline-derived CDR1 and CDR2 are SGHAT and FQNNGV. CDR3 length: 15 residues. The CDR3 loop is CASSPGDSVQETQYF. CDR3 sequence (DNA): TGTGCCAGCAGCCCCGGGGACTCAGTCCAAGAGACCCAGTACTTC. The full variable domain, in which reference TRBV11-2 and TRBJ2-5 provide the parts outside the CDR3, is EAGVAQSPRYKIIEKRQSVAFWCNPISGHATLYWYQQILGQGPKLLIQFQNNGVVDDSQLPKDRFSAERLKGVDSTLKIQPAKLEDSAVYLCASSPGDSVQETQYFGPGTRLLVL.

The CDR3 sequence: CANTKVTSGGNEQFF. CDR3 DNA: TGTGCCAACACCAAAGTGACTAGCGGGGGCAATGAGCAGTTCTTC. The chain links TRBV7-2 to TRBJ2-1; 12 bases map to TRBD2. The CDR3 sequence is 15 residues long. J lost 6 bases, V lost 10 bases, and 10 bases had no gene match. Germline V gene sequence: CDR1 SGHTA, CDR2 FQGNSA.

J is TRBJ1-5 and V is TRBV4-3; 7 nucleotides match TRBD1. Germline lookup yields CDR1 LGHNA and CDR2 YSLEER. The length of the CDR3 is 14 residues. The ends lost 5 bases at V and 7 bases at J; junction bases unmatched: 8. The CDR3 DNA is TGCGCCAGCAGCATTCGACAGGGTCCCCAGCCCCAGCATTTT. Protein product: CASSIRQGPQPQHF.

This clonotype was counted a single time. V is TRBV4-2 and J is TRBJ2-3; D gene ambiguous. The germline CDR1 and CDR2 sequences are LGHNA and YNFKEQ. The V gene lost 0 bases and the J gene lost 0 bases, with 19 bases spanning the gap. The CDR3 loop spans 19 amino acids. DNA of the CDR3: TGTGCCAGCAGCCAAGACCTCAGGCTGGCCGACACTAGCACAGATACGCAGTATTTT. It is translated as CASSQDLRLADTSTDTQYF.

This clonotype turned up a few times. The rearrangement uses TRBV20-1 and TRBJ1-5; D unclear. CDR3 size: 15 residues. From germline, CDR1 is DFQATT and CDR2 SNEGSKA (reference sequence). V was shortened by 0 bases and J by 0 bases, with 9 bases between the two germline ends. CDR3 nucleotides: TGCAGTGCTAGAGATACGGACCTTAGCAATCAGCCCCAGCATTTT. As protein: CSARDTDLSNQPQHF.

The chain carries TRBV7-2 and TRBJ2-3, with a weak D call TRBD1 (5 bases). This CDR3 contains 12 residues. CDR1 is SGHTA, CDR2 FQGNSA, per germline. Between the trimmed V and J ends, which lost 5 bases and 8 bases, there was a span of 11 bases. Here the CDR3 DNA reads TGTGCCAGCAGCACGACCCAGGGTACGCAGTATTTT. Translation: CASSTTQGTQYF.

This rearrangement joins TRBV6-2 or TRBV6-3 to TRBJ2-7; 9 positions agree with TRBD1. The CDR3 extends over 18 amino acids. Germline V gene data show CDR1 as MNHEY and CDR2 as SVGEGT. V was clipped by 0 bases and J by 2 bases; unmatched bases: 11. The CDR3 protein is CASSYSRGTGLPPYEQYF. The CDR3 DNA reads as TGTGCCAGCAGTTACTCGAGGGGGACAGGGCTTCCTCCCTACGAGCAGTACTTC.

The chain combines TRBV6-2 or TRBV6-3 with TRBJ2-3, with 7 bases fitting TRBD2. V was clipped by 2 bases and J by 1 base; unmatched bases: 12. The CDR3 totals 18 residues. Germline V gene sequence: CDR1 MNHEY, CDR2 SVGEGT. The CDR3 protein is CASSYGGGVGLRTDTQYF. The CDR3 region has the DNA TGTGCCAGCAGTTACGGGGGAGGGGTCGGATTGCGCACAGATACGCAGTATTTT.

There are a few counts of this clonotype. The chain combines TRBV20-1 with TRBJ2-7, with TRBD2 identical over 7 bases. Germline values: CDR1 DFQATT, CDR2 SNEGSKA (reference sequence). This CDR3 is 12 amino acids long. With V trimmed by 6 bases and J by 11 bases, 13 bases remained unmatched. CDR3 sequence: CSAPDKAGREYF. CDR3 nucleotide sequence: TGCAGTGCCCCAGACAAGGCAGGGAGGGAGTACTTC.